Following are 7 T cell receptor beta chains from one sample sequenced in a study of Ad26.COV2.S vaccination and SARS-CoV-2 variants (dated by TCRdb to the early 2020s). Taken with the paper, the label for treatment or condition translates to: around 19 received Ad26.COV2.S at low or high dose, single or two shots; about 5 received placebo; per-sample allocation not given. Repertoires of vaccine and placebo recipients were sequenced from samples taken on day 63 after the first injection. Library preparation was by the immunoSEQ multiplex PCR assay. Here the immuneACCESS table is served through TCRdb, limited to in-frame sequences with V and J called. Missing clones are a known gap in these copies; in checked studies unresolved V genes cover under half, and the rest lacks a known reason. The sample records roughly 510,000 clones, around nine tenths of which are singletons. The leading ten clones occupy roughly 13% of the sample.

The sequencing here drew on peripheral blood, taken in a trial of Ad26.COV2.S vaccine versus placebo. The receptors were sampled from a person between 18 and 65 years old who received the Ad26.COV2.S COVID-19 vaccine or a placebo.

The rearrangement uses TRBV4-2 and TRBJ2-3; 16 bases fit TRBD2. This CDR3 region has 17 residues. Germline CDR1 LGHNA, CDR2 YNFKEQ. J lost 6 bases, V lost 6 bases, and 9 bases had no gene match. The CDR3 is CASRQGLAGGPGDTQYF. CDR3 DNA: TGTGCCAGCAGGCAGGGACTAGCGGGAGGGCCTGGCGATACGCAGTATTTT.

V usage is TRBV5-8 and J usage is TRBJ1-2; no definite D call. Germline CDR1 SGHTS, CDR2 YDEGEE. This CDR3 has 14 residues. The V end lost 6 bases, the J end lost 1 base, and 13 bases lay between the germline ends. The DNA for the CDR3 is TGTGCCAGCACGTACGCAGGCGTTAACTATGGCTACACCTTC. Encoded protein: CASTYAGVNYGYTF. Supplemented by reference TRBV5-8 and TRBJ1-2, the full variable domain reads EAGVTQSPTHLIKTRGQQATLRCSPISGHTSVYWYQQALGLGLQFLLWYDEGEERNRGNFPPRFSGRQFPNYSSELNVNALELEDSALYLCASTYAGVNYGYTFGSGTRLTVV.

This chain connects TRBV3-1 (or the pseudogene TRBV3-2) to TRBJ1-1, with D perhaps TRBD1 (5 bases). The ends were cut back, 4 bases at V and 10 bases at J, with 16 bases in the middle. CDR1 is LGHDT, CDR2 YNNKEL, per germline (reference sequence). The CDR3 is 13 residues long. CDR3 protein: CASSRGDPGGAFF. The CDR3 region has the DNA TGTGCCAGCAGCCGGGGGGACCCGGGGGGAGCTTTCTTT.

The chain has TRBV9 and TRBJ2-1, with unresolved D. CDR1 and CDR2 from the germline V gene are SGDLS and YYNGEE. Deletions cut 3 bases from V and 8 bases from J, with 12 bases between. CDR3 size: 13 residues. The CDR3 loop reads CASSARHRDEQFF. In nucleotides, the CDR3 is TGTGCCAGCAGCGCCCGGCATCGGGATGAGCAGTTCTTC. Filled out from reference TRBV9 and TRBJ2-1, the complete variable domain reads DSGVTQTPKHLITATGQRVTLRCSPRSGDLSVYWYQQSLDQGLQFLIQYYNGEERAKGNILERFSAQQFPDLHSELNLSSLELGDSALYFCASSARHRDEQFFGPGTRLTVL.

V usage is TRBV6-2 or TRBV6-3 and J usage is TRBJ1-1; D uncertain. The CDR3 totals 12 residues. Trimming removed 5 bases at V and 1 base at J, with 5 bases between. CDR1 is MNHEY, CDR2 SVGEGT, per germline. The DNA for the CDR3 is TGTGCCAGCAGTCGGGGGAACACTGAAGCTTTCTTT. It translates to CASSRGNTEAFF.

This chain uses TRBV28 with TRBJ1-5; D is undetermined. Germline assignment: CDR1 MDHEN and CDR2 SYDVKM. This CDR3 contains 15 residues. Trimming removed 1 base from V and 2 bases from J, with 9 bases in between. The CDR3 loop reads CASSLSGYGNQPQHF. CDR3 coding DNA: TGTGCCAGCAGTTTATCTGGGTATGGCAATCAGCCCCAGCATTTT. Full variable domain (outside the CDR3, taken from reference TRBV28 and TRBJ1-5): DVKVTQSSRYLVKRTGEKVFLECVQDMDHENMFWYRQDPGLGLRLIYFSYDVKMKEKGDIPEGYSVSREKKERFSLILESASTNQTSMYLCASSLSGYGNQPQHFGDGTRLSIL.

The chain uses TRBV20-1 and TRBJ2-3; D is ambiguous. Trimming took 3 bases from V and 0 from J, leaving 16 bases between them. This CDR3 has 16 amino acids. Germline-derived CDR1 and CDR2 are DFQATT and SNEGSKA (reference sequence). The CDR3 nucleotides are TGCAGTGCTAGTTCGTTAGCACTATCTAGCACAGATACGCAGTATTTT. Protein product: CSASSLALSSTDTQYF.